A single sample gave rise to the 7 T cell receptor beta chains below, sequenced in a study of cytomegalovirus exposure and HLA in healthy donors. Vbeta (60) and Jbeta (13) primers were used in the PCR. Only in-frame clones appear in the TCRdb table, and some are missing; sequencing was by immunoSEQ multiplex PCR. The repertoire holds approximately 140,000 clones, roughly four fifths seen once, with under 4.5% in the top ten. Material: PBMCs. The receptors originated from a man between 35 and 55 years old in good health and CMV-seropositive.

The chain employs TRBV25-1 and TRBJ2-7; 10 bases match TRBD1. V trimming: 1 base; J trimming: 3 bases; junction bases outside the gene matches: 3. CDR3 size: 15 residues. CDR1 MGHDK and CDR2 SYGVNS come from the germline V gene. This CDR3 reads CASSEWGQGNYEQYF. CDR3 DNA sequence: TGTGCCAGCAGTGAATGGGGACAGGGGAACTACGAGCAGTACTTC.

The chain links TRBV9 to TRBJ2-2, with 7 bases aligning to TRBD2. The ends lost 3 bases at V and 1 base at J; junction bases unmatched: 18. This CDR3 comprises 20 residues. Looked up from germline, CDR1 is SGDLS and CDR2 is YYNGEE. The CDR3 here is CASSGARLAVPRVNTGELFF. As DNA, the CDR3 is TGTGCCAGCAGCGGGGCCAGGCTAGCGGTCCCTAGGGTGAACACCGGGGAGCTGTTTTTT.

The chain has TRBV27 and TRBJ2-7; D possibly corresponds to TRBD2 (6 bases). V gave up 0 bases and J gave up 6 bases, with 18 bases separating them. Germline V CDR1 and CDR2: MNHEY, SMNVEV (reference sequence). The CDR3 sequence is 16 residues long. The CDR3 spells CASSLSIGTSSGEQYF. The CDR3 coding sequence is TGTGCCAGCAGTTTATCCATAGGCACTAGCTCTGGCGAGCAGTACTTC.

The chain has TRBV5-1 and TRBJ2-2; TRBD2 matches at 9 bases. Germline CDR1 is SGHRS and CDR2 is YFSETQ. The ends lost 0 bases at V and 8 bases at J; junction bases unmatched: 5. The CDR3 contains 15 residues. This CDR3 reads CASSLELAGNGELFF. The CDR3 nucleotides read TGCGCCAGCAGCTTGGAGCTAGCGGGGAATGGGGAGCTGTTTTTT. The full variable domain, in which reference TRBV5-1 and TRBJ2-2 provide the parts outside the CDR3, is KAGVTQTPRYLIKTRGQQVTLSCSPISGHRSVSWYQQTPGQGLQFLFEYFSETQRNKGNFPGRFSGRQFSNSRSEMNVSTLELGDSALYLCASSLELAGNGELFFGEGSRLTVL.

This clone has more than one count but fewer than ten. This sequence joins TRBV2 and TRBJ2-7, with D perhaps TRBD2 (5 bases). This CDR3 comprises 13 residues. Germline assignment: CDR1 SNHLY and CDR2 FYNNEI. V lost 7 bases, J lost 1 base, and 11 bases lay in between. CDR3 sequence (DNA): TGTGCCAGCAAAGCTAGCCCGTCCTACGAGCAGTACTTC. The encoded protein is CASKASPSYEQYF.

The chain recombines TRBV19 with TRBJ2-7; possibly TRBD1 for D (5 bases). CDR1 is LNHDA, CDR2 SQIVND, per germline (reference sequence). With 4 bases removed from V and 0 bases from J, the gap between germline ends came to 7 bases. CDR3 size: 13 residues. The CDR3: CASSRTSSYEQYF. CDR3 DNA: TGTGCCAGTAGTAGGACAAGCTCCTACGAGCAGTACTTC.

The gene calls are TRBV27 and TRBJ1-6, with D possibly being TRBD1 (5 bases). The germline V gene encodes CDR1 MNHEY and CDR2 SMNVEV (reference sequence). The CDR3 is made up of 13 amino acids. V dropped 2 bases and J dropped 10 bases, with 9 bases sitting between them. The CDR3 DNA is TGTGCCAGCAGTTTACAGGGTTGGTCACCCCTCCACTTT. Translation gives CASSLQGWSPLHF.